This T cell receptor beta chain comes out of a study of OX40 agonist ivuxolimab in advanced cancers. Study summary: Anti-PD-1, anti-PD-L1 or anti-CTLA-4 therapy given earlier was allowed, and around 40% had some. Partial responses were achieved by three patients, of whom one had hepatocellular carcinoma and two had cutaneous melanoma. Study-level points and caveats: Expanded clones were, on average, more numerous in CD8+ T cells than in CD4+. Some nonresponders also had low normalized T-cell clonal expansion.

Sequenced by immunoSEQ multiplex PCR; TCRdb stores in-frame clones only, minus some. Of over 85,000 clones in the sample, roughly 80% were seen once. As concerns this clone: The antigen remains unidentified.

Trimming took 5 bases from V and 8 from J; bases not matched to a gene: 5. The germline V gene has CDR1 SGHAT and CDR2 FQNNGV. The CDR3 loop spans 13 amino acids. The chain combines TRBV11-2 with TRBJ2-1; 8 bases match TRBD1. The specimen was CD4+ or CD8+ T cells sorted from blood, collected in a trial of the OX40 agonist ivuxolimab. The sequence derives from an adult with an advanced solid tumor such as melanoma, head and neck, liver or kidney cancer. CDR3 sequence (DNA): TGTGCCAGCAGCCCGGACAGGGAGGATGAGCAGTTCTTC. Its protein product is CASSPDREDEQFF. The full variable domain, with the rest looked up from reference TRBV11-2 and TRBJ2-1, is EAGVAQSPRYKIIEKRQSVAFWCNPISGHATLYWYQQILGQGPKLLIQFQNNGVVDDSQLPKDRFSAERLKGVDSTLKIQPAKLEDSAVYLCASSPDREDEQFFGPGTRLTVL.